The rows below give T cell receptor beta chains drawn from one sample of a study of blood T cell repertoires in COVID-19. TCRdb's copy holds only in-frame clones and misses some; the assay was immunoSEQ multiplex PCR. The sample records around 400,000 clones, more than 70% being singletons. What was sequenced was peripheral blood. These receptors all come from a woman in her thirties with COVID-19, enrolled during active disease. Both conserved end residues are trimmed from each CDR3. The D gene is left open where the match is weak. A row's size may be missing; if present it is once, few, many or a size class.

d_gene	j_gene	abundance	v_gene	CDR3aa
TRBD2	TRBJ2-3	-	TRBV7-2	ASSFINYRLAGNTDTQY
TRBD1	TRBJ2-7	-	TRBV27	ASSPYGTGSSYEQY
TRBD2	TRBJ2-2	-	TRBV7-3	ASSPGLAAGELF
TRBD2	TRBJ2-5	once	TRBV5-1	ASSLGLAGGDGETQY
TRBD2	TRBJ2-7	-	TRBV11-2	ASSLDRAGVDEQY
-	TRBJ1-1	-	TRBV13	ASSFSGEAF
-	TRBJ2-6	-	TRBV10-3	AISGADSRSGANVLT
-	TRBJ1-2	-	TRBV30	AWSLRGYYGYT
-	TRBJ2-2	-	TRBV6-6	ASSTLGSEELF
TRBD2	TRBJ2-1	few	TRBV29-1	SVSGGYNEQF
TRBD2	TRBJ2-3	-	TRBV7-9	ASSRDLGASGSW
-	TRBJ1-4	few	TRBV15	ATSRDDRGWEKLF
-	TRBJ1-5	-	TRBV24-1	ATSDTGYSNQPQH
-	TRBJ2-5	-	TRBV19	ASSIDRETQY
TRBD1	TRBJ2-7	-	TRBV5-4	ASSRVTGGGDEQY
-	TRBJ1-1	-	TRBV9	ASSVDRVNTEAF
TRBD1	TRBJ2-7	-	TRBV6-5	ASSYRTGTYEQY
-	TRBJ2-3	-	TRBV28	ASSFQTDTQY
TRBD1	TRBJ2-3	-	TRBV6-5	ASMYQTGSADTQY
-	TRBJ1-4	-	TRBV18	ASSPGREVEKLF
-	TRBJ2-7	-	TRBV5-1	ASSPQTGYEQY
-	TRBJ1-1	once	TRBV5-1	ASSLERGTEAF
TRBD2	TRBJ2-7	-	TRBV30	AWKERGYLRQQY
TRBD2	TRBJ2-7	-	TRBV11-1	ASSPSSGRSYEQY
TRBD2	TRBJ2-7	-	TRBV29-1	SVTGTSRLEQY
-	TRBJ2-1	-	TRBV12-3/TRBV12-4	ATSRAGANEQF
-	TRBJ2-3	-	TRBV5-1	ASSFSSDTQY
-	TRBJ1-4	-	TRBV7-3	ASSLTGGEKLF
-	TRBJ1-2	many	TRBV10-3	AITGNYGYT
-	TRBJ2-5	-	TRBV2	ASSEVRQSQETQY
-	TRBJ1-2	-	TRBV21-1	ASSTPCGGNYGYT
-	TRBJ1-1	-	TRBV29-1	SVAHRQPHGAF
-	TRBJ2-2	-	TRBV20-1	SASRVGELF
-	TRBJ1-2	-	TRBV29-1	SVVRQGYGYT
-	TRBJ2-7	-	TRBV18	ASSPLEGPSYEQY
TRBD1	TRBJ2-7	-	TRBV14	ASSRPGQGYEQY
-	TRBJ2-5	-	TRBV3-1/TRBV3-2	ASSQVRRGGLETQY
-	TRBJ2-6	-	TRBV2	ASSEFRSGANVLT
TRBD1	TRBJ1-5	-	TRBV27	ASSLGTGNNQPQH
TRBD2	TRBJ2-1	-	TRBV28	ASSPPGLAPSSYNEQF
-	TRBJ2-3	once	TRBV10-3	AISERQDTDTQY
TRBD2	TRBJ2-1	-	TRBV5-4	ASSGPGTSGRLNEQF